The following is a T cell receptor (beta chain) sequence with its context. This record comes from a study of T cell changes during pregnancy in multiple sclerosis. Only in-frame clones appear in the TCRdb table, and some are missing; sequencing was by immunoSEQ multiplex PCR. The data show under 60,000 clones, with 92% seen just once and 0.3% to 0.4% held by the top ten. The CDR3 consists of 17 residues. Trimming pared 2 bases from V and 1 base from J, leaving 17 bases between. Germline V gene sequence: CDR1 MDHEN, CDR2 SYDVKM. This chain uses TRBV28 with TRBJ1-1; the D is unclear. Here the sequenced sample was CD4+ T cells from peripheral blood mononuclear cells, taken in the second trimester of pregnancy. This sequence originates from a female donor in good health, enrolled as a control in a pregnancy study. The CDR3 sequence is CASSLLGERLGNTEAFF. CDR3 bases: TGTGCCAGCAGTTTACTGGGAGAAAGGCTTGGGAACACTGAAGCTTTCTTT.